This section outlines one TCR beta chain sequence together with its context. What this receptor recognizes is not known. There are no base qualities to consult, and no much larger clone falls within one base. This entry belongs to a study of blood T cell repertoires in COVID-19 (TCRdb year 2020). Some background on the complete study: The collaborator samples originated in the United States, Italy and Spain and spanned the acute and convalescent phases of COVID-19. The prospective study material was composed of cDNA or gDNA derived from T cells, B-cell-depleted T cells, or PBMCs. Subjects who had been exposed to COVID-19, were actively infected with it, or had recovered from it provided the deeply sampled blood TCRbeta repertoires that made up the dataset. The repertoires were released in a freely available public database intended as a resource for research on the immune response to SARS-CoV-2. The samples were drawn from two sources: the first 160 participants of the ongoing ImmuneRACE study, and fewer than 1,500 subjects contributed by 6 global collaborators. Sample metadata almost always included a de-identified subject ID, COVID-19 status, age in years and sex. Where available, HLA class I and class II types were taken from metadata supplied by the sample provider and were not determined by assay-based typing.

Summary of the overall study and its limitations: How much clinical and demographic metadata was included differed by source and by participant, and the metadata was provided uncurated.

In Seattle, one collaborating source enrolled patients while the infection was active and tracked those patients longitudinally over the course of disease. Whole blood was collected in K2EDTA tubes by collaborating institutions according to the institutions' own protocols. For TCRbeta analysis, collaborators shipped samples in one of three forms: frozen whole blood, isolated PBMCs, or DNA extracted from either of those sample types. TCRbeta CDR3 regions were amplified from genomic DNA using the immunoSEQ Assay, a bias-controlled multiplex PCR. As for the authors' bioinformatics: The number of nucleated cells in each sample was estimated from the amplification of reference gene primers within the assay. To quantify the absolute abundance of each unique TCRbeta CDR3 rearrangement, sequence reads were collapsed and filtered. For each sample, productive Simpson clonality was calculated by taking the square root of Simpson's diversity index across productive rearrangements. The table comes from immuneACCESS by way of TCRdb, which keeps in-frame sequences with V and J called. Part of the clones is missing from these tables; in studies checked, under half for an unresolved V gene and the rest for unknown reasons. V, J and clone size were drawn from that table, and D and trimming were deduced from the DNA. In this sample the table shows more than 300,000 clones, about 90% of which occur a single time. The ten most abundant clones make up roughly 6.3% of the sample.

CDR1 KGHSH and CDR2 LQKENI are derived from the germline V gene. From cysteine to phenylalanine, the CDR3 is 15 amino acids long. The kept DNA is CDR3 alone, 45 bases in frame from the first base. The trim is 4 bases for V and 8 bases for J, with a gap of 17 bases between the germline ends. The sample was peripheral blood. The sequence derives from a woman aged 45-59 years with COVID-19, enrolled during active disease. Recombination linked TRBV18 to TRBJ1-4, and perhaps TRBD1 as D gene, on 5 matching bases. The nucleotides are TGTGCCAGCTCACTTAATTGGGGCGACGGGGAAAAACTGTTTTTT. This translates into CASSLNWGDGEKLFF.